Shown below are 17 T cell receptor beta chains from a single sample sequenced in a study of T cell repertoires in cytomegalovirus infection. No antigen has been identified for these receptors. TCRdb re-analysed the reads in MiXCR, keeping a single row per CDR3 protein. The data show 900,000 to 950,000 distinct CDR3 sequences, roughly a third seen once. Sequenced here: cultured CD8+ T cells from PBMCs, sampled from culture after CMV antigen stimulation. The receptor source for this set is a human donor in good health (CMV status not recorded). Some clones in this sample may be carry-over from other donors' samples.

This sequence joins TRBV4-1 and TRBJ1-4; maybe TRBD1 (6 bases). CDR1 is MGHRA, CDR2 YSYEKL, per germline. V was pared by 7 bases and J by 10 bases, with 16 bases between. CDR3 length: 13 residues. The CDR3, as DNA: TGCGCCAGCATGCGGGCAGGGGAGGGAAAACTGTTTTTT. Protein: CASMRAGEGKLFF.

CDR3 DNA: TGTGCCACCAGCAAGGGACAGGATAGCAATCAGCCCCAGCATTTT. It yields the protein CATSKGQDSNQPQHF. This sequence joins TRBV15 and TRBJ1-5; 8 bases are shared with TRBD1. The junction had 2 bases not matched to a gene; V was cut back by 4 bases and J by 0 bases. Germline V gene sequence: CDR1 LNHNV, CDR2 YYDKDF (reference sequence). This CDR3 is built from 15 residues.

In its sample, this clonotype was seen once. This rearrangement joins TRBV2 to TRBJ2-7, with D uncertain. V lost 6 bases, J lost 5 bases, and 14 bases lay in between. The CDR3 is made up of 13 amino acids. Germline V gene sequence: CDR1 SNHLY, CDR2 FYNNEI. Here the CDR3 DNA reads TGTGCCAGCAGGGGCGCCTTTCTCCACGAGCAGTACGTC. Protein product: CASRGAFLHEQYV.

The chain links TRBV4-1 to TRBJ2-3; 12 nucleotides align to TRBD2. Looked up from germline, CDR1 is MGHRA and CDR2 is YSYEKL. V lost 3 bases and J lost 4; bases outside the gene matches: 5. This CDR3 region has 16 residues. The CDR3 is CASSHRLAGEPDTQYF. CDR3 sequence (DNA): TGCGCCAGCAGCCATAGACTAGCGGGGGAACCAGATACGCAGTATTTT.

There are a few counts of this clonotype. The chain has TRBV7-6 and TRBJ1-5, with D perhaps TRBD1 (5 bases). Trimming stripped 6 bases from V and 0 bases from J, with 18 bases between. Per the germline V gene, CDR1 is SGHVS and CDR2 is FNYEAQ. The CDR3 loop spans 17 amino acids. CDR3 DNA: TGTGCCAGCAGTCTCTTGACAGTATTTGATAGCAATCAGCCCCAGCATTTT. Translating gives CASSLLTVFDSNQPQHF.

The rearrangement uses TRBV4-1 and TRBJ2-1; 9 bases agree with TRBD2. The CDR3 has 17 amino acids. V was clipped by 0 bases and J by 4 bases; unmatched bases: 7. Germline-derived CDR1 and CDR2 are MGHRA and YSYEKL. CDR3 sequence reads: CASSQEFRRGGYNEQFF. The CDR3 coding sequence is TGCGCCAGCAGCCAAGAATTTCGGCGGGGGGGATACAATGAGCAGTTCTTC.

The chain uses TRBV20-1 and TRBJ2-7, with D possibly matching TRBD2 (6 bases). The CDR3 spans 14 residues. From germline, CDR1 is DFQATT and CDR2 SNEGSKA (reference sequence). V was clipped by 1 base and J by 1 base, with 11 bases between them. This CDR3 is CSARGFGGSYEQYV. CDR3 sequence (DNA): TGCAGTGCTAGAGGTTTCGGGGGTTCCTACGAGCAGTACGTC.

The chain links TRBV7-6 to TRBJ2-3; the D gene could be TRBD1 or TRBD2 (5 bases each). The CDR3 is made up of 17 amino acids. V was trimmed by 1 base and J by 4 bases, leaving 18 bases between them. Germline V gene lookup returns CDR1 SGHVS and CDR2 FNYEAQ. The CDR3: CASSLGLGVEGSDTQYF. CDR3 DNA: TGTGCCAGCAGCTTAGGGTTGGGCGTTGAGGGGTCAGATACGCAGTATTTT. Based on the CDR3 plus reference TRBV7-6 and TRBJ2-3, the full variable domain is GAGVSQSPRYKVTKRGQDVALRCDPISGHVSLYWYRQALGQGPEFLTYFNYEAQQDKSGLPNDRFSAERPEGSISTLTIQRTEQRDSAMYRCASSLGLGVEGSDTQYFGPGTRLTVL.

The CDR3 nucleotides read TGCGCCAGCAGCCAAGGGCGGGCGGGGCCCAGCTCCTACGAGCAGTACTTC. Translation: CASSQGRAGPSSYEQYF. The chain couples TRBV4-1 to TRBJ2-7; TRBD2 might be the D (6 bases). The V end was cut by 1 base, the J end by 0 bases, with 16 bases between. Germline lookup yields CDR1 MGHRA and CDR2 YSYEKL. The CDR3 totals 17 residues.

The V and J genes are TRBV4-1 and TRBJ1-2; TRBD1 is a possible D gene (5 bases). The CDR3 covers 15 residues. V was shortened by 1 base and J by 4 bases, with 13 bases between the two germline ends. Germline V lookup: CDR1 MGHRA, CDR2 YSYEKL. CDR3 amino acids: CASSQVYAGTYGYTF. CDR3 sequence (DNA): TGCGCCAGCAGCCAAGTTTATGCGGGGACCTATGGCTACACCTTC.

The sample holds a few counts of this clonotype. The rearrangement links TRBV7-4 to TRBJ2-1, with D perhaps assigned TRBD1 or TRBD2 (5 bases each). V was shortened by 5 bases and J by 12 bases, with 17 bases between the two germline ends. CDR3 size: 13 residues. The germline gives CDR1 SGHVT, CDR2 SQSDAQ. Here the CDR3 reads CASSPGEGTRQFF. The CDR3 region has the DNA TGTGCCAGCAGCCCCGGAGAGGGGACGAGGCAGTTCTTC.

Only a few counts were recorded for this clonotype. J is TRBJ2-1 and V is TRBV2, with 9 bases that match TRBD1. Germline V lookup: CDR1 SNHLY, CDR2 FYNNEI. The ends lost 4 bases at V and 8 bases at J; junction bases unmatched: 6. The CDR3 totals 14 residues. CDR3 in DNA: TGTGCCAGCAGTGTGGACAGGGGAGGCGATGAGCAGTTCTTC. Amino acid sequence: CASSVDRGGDEQFF.

V gene TRBV10-3 combines with J gene TRBJ2-1; possibly TRBD2 for D (5 bases). Trimming pared 0 bases from V and 7 bases from J, leaving 10 bases between. The germline V gene has CDR1 ENHRY and CDR2 SYGVKD. The CDR3 sequence is 14 residues long. Written as DNA, the CDR3 is TGTGCCATCAGTGAGTCGACTATCTGGAATGAGCAGTTCTTC. Translated: CAISESTIWNEQFF.

V usage is TRBV7-9 and J usage is TRBJ2-3, with 9 bases matching TRBD2. Germline lookup yields CDR1 SEHNR and CDR2 FQNEAQ (reference sequence). V dropped 2 bases and J dropped 2; count of bases not matched to a gene: 5. The CDR3 runs 16 residues. The CDR3 spells CASSLLASGNTDTQYF. CDR3 DNA sequence: TGTGCCAGCAGCTTATTGGCTAGCGGGAACACAGATACGCAGTATTTT.

The chain uses TRBV14 and TRBJ2-7; D is perhaps TRBD1 or TRBD2 (5 bases each). V lost 5 bases to trimming and J lost 7 bases, with 18 bases between them. CDR3 length equals 14 residues. Germline V lookup: CDR1 SGHDN, CDR2 FVKESK. The CDR3 protein is CASSWGSRELEQYF. DNA for the CDR3: TGTGCCAGCAGCTGGGGGTCCCGTGAGTTGGAGCAGTACTTC.

There are a few counts of this clonotype. The rearrangement joins TRBV20-1 to TRBJ1-1; D gene uncertain. Trimming took off 2 bases at V and 11 bases at J, with 12 bases between the two ends. CDR1 and CDR2 from the germline V gene are DFQATT and SNEGSKA (reference sequence). CDR3 size: 11 residues. The CDR3 spells CSARKGLSAFF. As DNA, the CDR3 is TGCAGTGCTAGAAAGGGTTTAAGCGCTTTCTTT.

This clonotype was counted many times. The rearrangement links TRBV7-2 to TRBJ2-1; the D call may be TRBD1 or TRBD2 (5 bases each). The CDR3 runs 14 residues. Per the germline V gene, CDR1 is SGHTA and CDR2 is FQGNSA. V lost 1 base and J lost 9, with 13 bases in between. The CDR3 spells CASSLEVGTGEQFF. CDR3 coding DNA: TGTGCCAGCAGCTTAGAGGTGGGGACGGGTGAGCAGTTCTTC. The full variable domain, with the rest looked up from reference TRBV7-2 and TRBJ2-1, is GAGVSQSPSNKVTEKGKDVELRCDPISGHTALYWYRQSLGQGLEFLIYFQGNSAPDKSGLPSDRFSAERTGGSVSTLTIQRTQQEDSAVYLCASSLEVGTGEQFFGPGTRLTVL.